This paragraph covers one T cell receptor beta chain sequence. The antigen remains undetermined. With 2 bases removed from V and 10 bases from J, the gap between germline ends came to 12 bases. Germline CDR1 SGDLS, CDR2 YYNGEE. CDR3 length: 12 residues. This sample is drawn from a study of beta chain features in type 1 diabetes. The study, taken as a whole, reports: Type 1 diabetes patients had fewer VDJ junction insertions and more deletions. TCRB CDR3 length was moderately but significantly reduced in all four CD4+ subsets of Type 1 diabetes patients.

Purities over 95% were achieved in all sorted populations. Expressed TCRB transcripts were sequenced, since all the RNA that had been isolated was reverse transcribed. The data were produced by immunoSEQ multiplex PCR, yet TCRdb's version contains in-frame clones alone and is incomplete. This table has more than 250,000 clones, 20% to 25% appearing once. The origin of this receptor is a woman in her 30s with type 1 diabetes. The rearrangement links TRBV9 to TRBJ1-2; the D gene is possibly TRBD1 (6 bases). The material sequenced was naive CD4+ T cells from blood. CDR3 residues: CASSVDRSHYTF. For the CDR3, the DNA is TGTGCCAGCAGCGTCGACAGGTCCCACTACACCTTC. Variable domain in full (rest from reference TRBV9 and TRBJ1-2): DSGVTQTPKHLITATGQRVTLRCSPRSGDLSVYWYQQSLDQGLQFLIQYYNGEERAKGNILERFSAQQFPDLHSELNLSSLELGDSALYFCASSVDRSHYTFGSGTRLTVV.